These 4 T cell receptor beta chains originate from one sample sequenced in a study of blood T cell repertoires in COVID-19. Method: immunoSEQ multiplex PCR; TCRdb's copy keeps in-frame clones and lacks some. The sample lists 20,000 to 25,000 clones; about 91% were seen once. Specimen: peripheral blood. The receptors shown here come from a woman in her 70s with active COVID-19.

The CDR3: CASSPDLTGGEQYF. The CDR3 DNA is TGTGCCAGCAGCCCGGATTTAACAGGCGGCGAGCAGTACTTC. This rearrangement joins TRBV5-6 to TRBJ2-7, with D possibly being TRBD1 (5 bases). V was cut by 4 bases and J by 6 bases, with 17 bases left in between. The length of the CDR3 is 14 residues. Germline V CDR1 and CDR2: SGHDT, YYEEEE.

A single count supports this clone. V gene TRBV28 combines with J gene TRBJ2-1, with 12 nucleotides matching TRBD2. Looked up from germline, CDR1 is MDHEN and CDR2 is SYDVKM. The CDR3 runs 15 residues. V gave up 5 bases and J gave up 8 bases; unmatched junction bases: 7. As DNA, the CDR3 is TGTGCCAGCAGTATAACTAGCGGGAGGAGCTATGAGCAGTTCTTC. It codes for CASSITSGRSYEQFF.

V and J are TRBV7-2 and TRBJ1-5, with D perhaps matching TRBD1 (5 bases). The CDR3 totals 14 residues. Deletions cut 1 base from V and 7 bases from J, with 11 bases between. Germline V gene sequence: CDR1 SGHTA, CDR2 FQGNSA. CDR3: CASSLDAGLQPQHF. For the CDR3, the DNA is TGTGCCAGCAGCTTAGATGCGGGGCTGCAGCCCCAGCATTTT.

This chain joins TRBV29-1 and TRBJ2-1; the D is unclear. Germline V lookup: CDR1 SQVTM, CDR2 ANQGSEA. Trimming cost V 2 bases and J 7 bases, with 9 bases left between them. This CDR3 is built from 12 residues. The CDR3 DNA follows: TGCAGCGTTGAAAAGAGGCGGAATGAGCAGTTCTTC. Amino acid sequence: CSVEKRRNEQFF.